A single sample gave rise to the 10 T cell receptor beta chains below, sequenced in a study of cytomegalovirus exposure and HLA in healthy donors. Use of 60 Vbeta and 13 Jbeta primers characterized the PCR. Data came from immunoSEQ multiplex PCR; TCRdb stores just in-frame clones and leaves some out. The table records around 160,000 clones, roughly four fifths of them present only once. Input material: PBMCs. Receptors were obtained from a male donor in good health and CMV-seropositive.

V and J are TRBV27 and TRBJ2-2, with D perhaps TRBD1 (6 bases). This CDR3 has 17 amino acids. The V gene's germline CDR1 is MNHEY and CDR2 SMNVEV (reference sequence). Trimming removed 1 base at V and 3 bases at J, with 15 bases between. This CDR3 reads CASSLFGGGRDTGELFF. CDR3 coding DNA: TGTGCCAGCAGTTTATTCGGTGGGGGCAGGGACACCGGGGAGCTGTTTTTT.

The CDR3 coding sequence is TGTGCCAGCAGCTTACGACAGGGAAGCTCCTACGAGCAGTACTTC. Its translation is CASSLRQGSSYEQYF. The V gene is TRBV7-6, the J gene TRBJ2-7; 7 nucleotides align to TRBD1. Germline V gene sequence: CDR1 SGHVS, CDR2 FNYEAQ. V lost 2 bases and J lost 0; bases outside the gene matches: 4. The CDR3 totals 15 residues.

This clone appeared a single time. The chain links TRBV6-4 to TRBJ2-3; D is perhaps TRBD2 (5 bases). V lost 3 bases and J lost 5, with 15 bases in between. The CDR3 runs 15 residues. Germline assignment: CDR1 MRHNA and CDR2 SNTAGT. The CDR3 protein is CASSEEASAGDTQYF. CDR3 DNA: TGTGCCAGCAGTGAGGAGGCTTCGGCGGGAGATACGCAGTATTTT.

The V gene is TRBV7-9, the J gene TRBJ1-2; perhaps TRBD1 as D (5 bases). The germline V gene has CDR1 SEHNR and CDR2 FQNEAQ (reference sequence). V was cut by 0 bases and J by 0 bases, with 8 bases left in between. The CDR3 extends over 15 amino acids. The CDR3 nucleotides read TGTGCCAGCAGCTTAGCGGGGCACTCTAACTATGGCTACACCTTC. It encodes CASSLAGHSNYGYTF.

V usage is TRBV6-1 and J usage is TRBJ1-5, with 7 positions matching TRBD1. The CDR3 is 14 residues long. V lost 7 bases, J lost 7 bases, and 10 bases stayed unmatched. CDR1 and CDR2 (germline): MNHNS, SASEGT. The CDR3: CASKIDREDQPQHF. The CDR3 bases are TGTGCCAGCAAAATCGACAGGGAGGACCAGCCCCAGCATTTT.

The J gene is TRBJ1-1, the V gene TRBV19; 10 nucleotides agree with TRBD1. Germline V gives CDR1 LNHDA, CDR2 SQIVND (reference sequence). CDR3 size: 15 residues. V shed 5 bases, J shed 1 base, and the junction held 4 bases outside the gene matches. CDR3 residues: CASSARQGANTEAFF. The CDR3 DNA sequence: TGTGCCAGTAGTGCCCGACAGGGGGCGAACACTGAAGCTTTCTTT.

This clone occurred a few times. J is TRBJ1-1 and V is TRBV4-1; TRBD1 matches 12 bases. CDR1 and CDR2 (germline): MGHRA, YSYEKL. The CDR3 runs 17 residues. The ends lost 4 bases at V and 1 base at J; junction bases unmatched: 7. In nucleotides, the CDR3 is TGCGCCAGCAGCCTCCGGGACAGGGGGCTCCAGAACACTGAAGCTTTCTTT. Translating it yields CASSLRDRGLQNTEAFF.

The V gene is TRBV9, the J gene TRBJ1-1, with 7 bases identical to TRBD1. The CDR3 has 14 residues. Germline V gene lookup returns CDR1 SGDLS and CDR2 YYNGEE. V was pared by 3 bases and J by 1 base, with 3 bases of the junction left unmatched. The CDR3 DNA reads TGTGCCAGCAGCGCTAACAGGGGGAACACTGAAGCTTTCTTT. It specifies CASSANRGNTEAFF.

Comments on this clone: Germline is not matched at one junction end, which may reflect a read error. This chain uses TRBV2 with TRBJ2-7; a possible D gene is TRBD2 (7 bases). The CDR3 has 11 amino acids. Germline loops: CDR1 SNHLY, CDR2 FYNNEI. CDR3 sequence (DNA): TGTGCCGGGAGGGTCGTAGTGGGGGCTTTCTTC. Protein sequence: CAGRVVVGAFF.

The chain joins TRBV18 to TRBJ1-2, with D possibly TRBD1 on 6 matching bases. With 4 bases removed from V and 3 bases from J, the gap between germline ends came to 15 bases. The germline V gene has CDR1 KGHSH and CDR2 LQKENI. The CDR3 is 15 amino acids. CDR3 nucleotide sequence: TGTGCCAGCTCACAAATCAGGGGTTATGACTATGGCTACACCTTC. It translates to CASSQIRGYDYGYTF.